The text below deals with one T cell receptor (beta chain). What it recognizes is unknown. The data were obtained in a study of blood T cells in healthy people across ages. V lost 3 bases and J lost 0, with 3 bases in between. Germline lookup yields CDR1 MNHNS and CDR2 SASEGT. CDR3 length: 14 amino acids. The study, taken as a whole, reports: With donor CMV status unknown, expanded clonotype changes were possibly confounded.

Sample-barcoded 5' priming and a J-beta primer mix drove a second PCR of 7 to 11 cycles. A single record per CDR3 protein comes from TCRdb applying MiXCR to the 5' RACE reads. The table includes 700,000 to 900,000 distinct CDR3 sequences, roughly 26% detected once. The data were also submitted as part of a second study, on T cells of mothers and their children. That study reports: A few healthy Caucasian mothers served as donors, and their six children did as well.

Source material: blood. This chain connects TRBV6-1 to TRBJ2-6; no definite D call. This sequence originates from a boy younger than 18 in good health. CDR3 nucleotides: TGTGCCAGCAGTGAGGTCTCTGGGGCCAACGTCCTGACTTTC. Translating gives CASSEVSGANVLTF.